This T cell receptor beta chain stems from a study of blood T cell repertoires in COVID-19. Study summary: COVID-19 samples from acute and convalescent phases originated in the United States, Italy and Spain. PBMCs, B-cell-depleted T cells, or T cells were the source of the cDNA or gDNA that made up the material.

This table comes from immunoSEQ multiplex PCR, and its TCRdb copy is limited to in-frame clones, with some not included. The sample has some 40,000 clones, roughly four fifths seen once. The germline V gene has CDR1 SGHTS and CDR2 YDEGEE. This CDR3 comprises 14 residues. Trimming pared 1 base from V and 1 base from J, leaving 8 bases between. This chain joins TRBV5-8 and TRBJ2-5; D unresolved. Sequenced input: peripheral blood. This sequence was found in a woman of 80 years or more with acute or convalescent COVID-19. The DNA of the CDR3 is TGTGCCAGCAGCTTGTCGGTATCCCAAGAGACCCAGTACTTC. Translating gives CASSLSVSQETQYF.